The 23 T cell receptor beta chains given below trace back to one sample, sequenced in a study of Tregs in tolerant kidney transplant recipients. Sequencing was performed with immunoSEQ multiplex PCR; in TCRdb, only in-frame clones are kept and a portion is missing. This repertoire includes about 48,000 clones. The sequenced sample was CD4+ T cells from blood, obtained before the transplant. The receptors were gathered from a human donor who received a combined kidney and bone marrow transplant.

In regard to this clone: Read sequence stops 3 residues before the CDR3 end, and the germline J gene provides the missing end. The V and J genes are TRBV5-1 and TRBJ1-3, with no clear D. CDR3 length: 14 amino acids. The V end was cut by 0 bases, the J end by 0 bases, with 4 bases between. Germline CDR1 is SGHRS and CDR2 is YFSETQ. This CDR3 is CASSLDISGNTIYF. The CDR3 bases that were read are TGCGCCAGCAGCTTGGACATCTCTGGAAACACC. Supplemented by reference TRBV5-1 and TRBJ1-3, the full variable domain reads KAGVTQTPRYLIKTRGQQVTLSCSPISGHRSVSWYQQTPGQGLQFLFEYFSETQRNKGNFPGRFSGRQFSNSRSEMNVSTLELGDSALYLCASSLDISGNTIYFGEGSWLTVV.

A word on this clone: The read terminates 3 residues ahead of where the CDR3 ends, so the germline J gene completes it. This sequence joins TRBV29-1 and TRBJ2-3; maybe TRBD2 (6 bases). Germline loops: CDR1 SQVTM, CDR2 ANQGSEA. This CDR3 region has 13 residues. Between the trimmed V and J ends, which lost 1 base and 6 bases, there was a span of 11 bases. The CDR3 loop reads CSVEVGGEDTQYF. Incomplete CDR3 DNA: TGCAGCGTTGAAGTAGGAGGGGAGGATACG.

Worth noting for this clone: The read ends 3 residues before the CDR3 terminus; that terminus is restored from the germline J gene. V usage is TRBV7-6 and J usage is TRBJ1-6; D gene unclear. This CDR3 has 15 amino acids. Deletions cut 1 base from V and 7 bases from J, with 11 bases between. Per germline, CDR1 SGHVS and CDR2 FNYEAQ. The CDR3 here is CASSLDAGINSPLHF. The sequenced part of the CDR3 DNA is TGTGCCAGCAGCTTAGACGCGGGTATCAATTCACCC. Complete variable domain (other parts from reference TRBV7-6 and TRBJ1-6): GAGVSQSPRYKVTKRGQDVALRCDPISGHVSLYWYRQALGQGPEFLTYFNYEAQQDKSGLPNDRFSAERPEGSISTLTIQRTEQRDSAMYRCASSLDAGINSPLHFGNGTRLTVT.

Here the CDR3 reads CASSGGTGPIRDTEAFF. The CDR3 bases that were read are TGTGCCAGTTCTGGCGGGACAGGGCCGATCCGGGACACTGAA. J is TRBJ1-1 and V is TRBV19; the match to TRBD1 covers 9 bases. The read is 3 residues too short to cover the CDR3 end, so that end is filled in from the germline J gene. Germline CDR1 LNHDA, CDR2 SQIVND (reference sequence). The CDR3 runs 17 residues. Germline trimming cut 8 bases from V and 3 bases from J; bases unmatched to any gene: 16.

Note on this clone: The CDR3 end falls 3 residues outside the read, so it is completed with the germline J gene. The J gene is TRBJ1-5, the V gene TRBV2; D is uncertain. This CDR3 spans 13 amino acids. The germline V gene encodes CDR1 SNHLY and CDR2 FYNNEI. V was cut by 6 bases and J by 8 bases, with 14 bases left in between. The covered CDR3 bases are TGTGCCAGCAGCCCGGTGGTGCGTGAGCCC. It yields the protein CASSPVVREP. The full CDR3 sequence reads CASSPVVREPQHF.

Comment on this clone: The read terminates 3 residues before the CDR3 end, so the remaining end is supplied by the germline J gene. The chain employs TRBV6-2 or TRBV6-3 and TRBJ2-3, with 7 bases identical to TRBD2. The CDR3 covers 15 residues. Trimming at V came to 11 bases and at J to 3 bases, leaving 14 bases not matched to a gene. Germline V gene lookup returns CDR1 MNHEY and CDR2 SVGEGT. The sequenced CDR3 bases are TGTGCCGGCCAGTCGGCGGGAGCTGGAACAGATACG. This codes for CAGQSAGAGTDT. The full CDR3 reads CAGQSAGAGTDTQYF.

For this clone: The read finishes 3 residues shy of the CDR3 end, and the germline J gene is used to complete it. This rearrangement joins TRBV5-5 to TRBJ2-7; 9 bases map to TRBD1. Germline trimming cut 6 bases from V and 3 bases from J; bases unmatched to any gene: 7. The CDR3 extends over 14 amino acids. The germline gives CDR1 SGHKS, CDR2 YYEKEE (reference sequence). The covered CDR3 bases are TGTGCCAGCAACTCCGGGACAGGGAGCTACGAG. Protein sequence: CASNSGTGSYE. The entire CDR3 sequence reads CASNSGTGSYEQYF. The variable domain in full, completed from reference TRBV5-5 and TRBJ2-7, reads DAGVTQSPTHLIKTRGQQVTLRCSPISGHKSVSWYQQVLGQGPQFIFQYYEKEERGRGNFPDRFSARQFPNYSSELNVNALLLGDSALYLCASNSGTGSYEQYFGPGTRLTVT.

About this clone: The read gets to within 3 residues of the CDR3 end, and the germline J gene fills in the rest. J is TRBJ2-1 and V is TRBV11-2, with D perhaps matching TRBD1 (6 bases). V lost 6 bases to trimming and J lost 4 bases, with 16 bases between them. The CDR3 is 15 amino acids. Germline V gene lookup returns CDR1 SGHAT and CDR2 FQNNGV. CDR3 loop: CASSTSRGLYNEQFF. CDR3 bases read: TGTGCCAGCAGTACGAGCAGGGGCCTTTACAATGAG.

A note on this clone: From the germline J gene comes the end of the CDR3, since the read stops 3 residues before it. The chain recombines TRBV5-1 with TRBJ1-3; tentatively, D is TRBD1 (5 bases). Germline V gene data show CDR1 as SGHRS and CDR2 as YFSETQ. The ends were cut back, 2 bases at V and 3 bases at J, with 12 bases in the middle. CDR3 length equals 15 residues. CDR3 DNA (partial): TGCGCCAGCAGCTTCGACCAGGGCGATGGAAACACC. Translating gives CASSFDQGDGNT. The CDR3 in full is CASSFDQGDGNTIYF.

As for this clone: The read gets to within 3 residues of the CDR3 end, and the germline J gene fills in the rest. The chain is built from TRBV20-1 and TRBJ2-7; maybe TRBD1 (5 bases). Germline V gene lookup returns CDR1 DFQATT and CDR2 SNEGSKA (reference sequence). CDR3 length: 13 amino acids. Trimming removed 5 bases from V and 4 bases from J, with 15 bases in between. The CDR3 sequence is CSAFRQGAYEQYF. CDR3 DNA (partial): TGCAGTGCTTTTCGGCAGGGTGCGTACGAG.

Notes on this clone: From the germline J gene comes the end of the CDR3, since the read stops 3 residues before it. The chain carries TRBV6-1 and TRBJ1-5; D gene unclear. The CDR3 has 15 amino acids. Germline CDR1 MNHNS, CDR2 SASEGT. Trimming removed 4 bases from V and 5 bases from J, with 15 bases in between. This CDR3 reads CASSVSPTSYQPQHF. The CDR3 bases that were read are TGTGCCAGCAGTGTTAGTCCCACTTCGTATCAGCCC.

As concerns this clone: The junction shows a germline mismatch at one end, possibly a read error. CDR3 bases read: TGTGCTAGCAGCTTCCACAGGGTCACTGAA. This codes for CASSFHRVTE. The entire CDR3 sequence reads CASSFHRVTEAFF. The chain combines TRBV5-6 with TRBJ1-1; D perhaps matches TRBD1 (6 bases). The CDR3 extends 3 residues past the end of the read, so its final part is completed from the germline J gene. Germline CDR1 reads SGHDT; CDR2 reads YYEEEE. This CDR3 has 13 residues.

Concerning this clone: The sequenced fragment ends 3 residues before the CDR3 boundary, so the rest is inferred from the germline J gene. V gene TRBV11-2 combines with J gene TRBJ2-5, with TRBD1 matching over 7 bases. This CDR3 spans 14 amino acids. The germline V gene has CDR1 SGHAT and CDR2 FQNNGV. With V trimmed by 4 bases and J by 5 bases, 7 bases remained unmatched. CDR3 amino acids: CASSYRDSLETQYF. The CDR3 DNA, read in part, is TGTGCCAGCAGCTACCGGGACAGCCTCGAGACC. Full variable domain (missing parts from reference TRBV11-2 and TRBJ2-5): EAGVAQSPRYKIIEKRQSVAFWCNPISGHATLYWYQQILGQGPKLLIQFQNNGVVDDSQLPKDRFSAERLKGVDSTLKIQPAKLEDSAVYLCASSYRDSLETQYFGPGTRLLVL.

For this clone: The CDR3 is cut off 3 residues early in the read; its end comes from the germline J gene. This chain joins TRBV7-7 and TRBJ2-3; 13 bases fit TRBD2. Germline V CDR1 and CDR2: SSHAT, FNYEAQ (reference sequence). Trimming removed 5 bases from V and 0 bases from J; junction bases left unmatched: 2. The CDR3 spans 16 residues. The CDR3 is CASSKGLAGSTDTQYF. Incomplete CDR3 DNA: TGTGCCAGCAGCAAGGGACTAGCGGGGAGCACAGATACG.

To note about this clone: The read stops 3 residues short of the end of the CDR3; the missing end is completed from the germline J gene. J is TRBJ2-3 and V is TRBV19, with 10 bases aligning to TRBD2. The ends lost 3 bases at V and 2 bases at J; junction bases unmatched: 5. Germline V gene sequence: CDR1 LNHDA, CDR2 SQIVND (reference sequence). The CDR3 runs to 16 residues. The CDR3 here is CASSMIAGGYTDTQYF. Incomplete CDR3 DNA: TGTGCCAGTAGTATGATAGCGGGAGGATACACAGATACG.

As regards this clone: The read gets to within 3 residues of the CDR3 end, and the germline J gene fills in the rest. The chain combines TRBV20-1 with TRBJ2-7; 9 nucleotides match TRBD2. V was clipped by 6 bases and J by 3 bases; unmatched bases: 6. The CDR3 is 13 amino acids. In germline, CDR1 is DFQATT, CDR2 SNEGSKA (reference sequence). The CDR3 DNA, read in part, is TGCAGTGCCTCCTCGACTAGCGGCTACGAG. Protein product: CSASSTSGYE. The full CDR3 sequence reads CSASSTSGYEQYF.

CDR3 residues: CAGDRQGWTEAFF. The DNA read from the CDR3 is TGTGCCGGAGATCGACAGGGATGGACTGAA. This chain joins TRBV30 and TRBJ1-1; 7 bases are a match to TRBD1. The read finishes 3 residues shy of the CDR3 end, and the germline J gene is used to complete it. The length of the CDR3 is 13 residues. J lost 5 bases, V lost 8 bases, and 11 bases had no gene match. Germline values: CDR1 GTSNPN, CDR2 SVGIG (reference sequence).

As concerns this clone: The sequenced fragment ends 3 residues before the CDR3 boundary, so the rest is inferred from the germline J gene. The chain combines TRBV28 with TRBJ1-4, with D perhaps TRBD1 (5 bases). V lost 4 bases and J 7 bases, leaving 13 bases between the germline ends. The CDR3 is 14 amino acids. Germline values: CDR1 MDHEN, CDR2 SYDVKM. The CDR3 region is CASSSGTRGEKLFF. The sequenced CDR3 bases are TGTGCCAGCAGTTCGGGGACTAGGGGTGAAAAA.

In regard to this clone: The CDR3 extends 3 residues past the end of the read, so its final part is completed from the germline J gene. V usage is TRBV20-1 and J usage is TRBJ2-7, with 8 bases that match TRBD1. The germline gives CDR1 DFQATT, CDR2 SNEGSKA (reference sequence). The CDR3 is 15 residues long. Trimming took 1 base from V and 2 from J; bases not matched to a gene: 7. The CDR3: CSARGRTGRTYEQYF. Incomplete CDR3 DNA: TGCAGTGCTAGAGGGCGGACAGGGAGGACCTACGAG.

Concerning this clone: The read ends 3 residues shy of where the CDR3 ends; the end is completed using the germline J gene. The gene calls are TRBV19 and TRBJ2-2, with 9 positions matching TRBD2. Germline V lookup: CDR1 LNHDA, CDR2 SQIVND (reference sequence). This CDR3 has 16 residues. With 7 bases clipped from V and 0 bases from J, the junction kept 6 bases outside the gene matches. The CDR3 loop reads CASTLAGFANTGELFF. The CDR3 bases that were read are TGTGCCAGTACTCTAGCGGGGTTCGCGAACACCGGGGAG.

The CDR3 sequence is CASSEASGRAGRYEQYF. CDR3 DNA, as far as it was read: TGTGCCAGCAGTGAAGCGTCGGGGAGGGCGGGTCGGTACGAG. The chain employs TRBV6-1 and TRBJ2-7; TRBD2 matches 7 bases. The CDR3 end lies 3 residues beyond the end of the read and is filled in from the germline J gene. The CDR3 length is 17 residues. CDR1 and CDR2 from the germline V gene are MNHNS and SASEGT. J lost 4 bases, V lost 0 bases, and 12 bases had no gene match.

Worth noting for this clone: The CDR3 is cut off 3 residues early in the read; its end comes from the germline J gene. This chain connects TRBV7-3 to TRBJ2-1; the match to TRBD2 covers 13 bases. This CDR3 contains 15 residues. The V and J ends lost 6 bases and 9 bases, in that order; junction bases with no gene match: 8. Germline CDR1 is SGHTA and CDR2 is FQGTGA. The CDR3 here is CASSLGTSGMLEQFF. CDR3 DNA (partial): TGTGCCAGCAGTCTCGGGACTAGCGGGATGCTTGAG.

Comments on this clone: The CDR3 extends 3 residues past the end of the read, so its final part is completed from the germline J gene. The chain joins TRBV12-5 to TRBJ2-1; 7 nucleotides align to TRBD1. This CDR3 comprises 18 residues. Unmatched junction bases numbered 10, after V lost 1 base and J lost 1 base. CDR1 and CDR2 (germline): LGHNT, FRNRAP. Incomplete CDR3 DNA: TGTGCTAGTGGTTTGGAACCGACTCCGGGACAGTCCTACAATGAG. This translates into CASGLEPTPGQSYNE. The full-length CDR3 reads as CASGLEPTPGQSYNEQFF.